This passage covers 27 T cell receptor beta chains from one sample sequenced in a study of CD8+CD57+ T cells in acquired aplastic anemia. The template for TCR beta VDJ and CDR3 sequence profiling was genomic DNA. TCRdb re-called the reads through MiXCR, storing one row per CDR3 protein. The sample has approximately 470,000 distinct CDR3 sequences, about a third seen once; the top ten hold 0.82%. Sequencing involved patients with CD8+CD57+ cell expansion previously shown by flow cytometry. The sequencing sample was made of sorted CD4+, CD8+, or CD8+CD57+ T cells (not recorded which) from PBMCs. The source of these receptors is a human donor with aplastic anemia.

This clonotype was counted ten times or more. The V and J genes are TRBV20-1 and TRBJ2-5; D is undetermined. Germline-derived CDR1 and CDR2 are DFQATT and SNEGSKA (reference sequence). This CDR3 region has 13 residues. V was trimmed by 6 bases and J by 5 bases, leaving 16 bases between them. The CDR3 region has the DNA TGCAGTGCAAGTAAAGGGTCGAGTGAGACCCAGTACTTC. This sequence encodes CSASKGSSETQYF.

This clonotype was seen a single time. The CDR3 does not end in the conserved phenylalanine or tryptophan, so this is likely a read error. V gene TRBV7-6 combines with J gene TRBJ2-5, with 10 bases identical to TRBD1. Germline values: CDR1 SGHVS, CDR2 FNYEAQ. CDR3 size: 17 residues. The CDR3 DNA is TGTGCCAGCAGCTTAGACCCGGGACAGGGGCGGCAAGAGTCCCAGTACTCC. Translation gives CASSLDPGQGRQESQYS.

The sample holds a few counts of this clonotype. This rearrangement joins TRBV7-2 to TRBJ1-1, with a possible D match to TRBD1 (5 bases). The germline gives CDR1 SGHTA, CDR2 FQGNSA. This CDR3 spans 15 amino acids. V was pared by 0 bases and J by 1 base, with 9 bases between. The CDR3 is CASSLARQGNTEAFF. The CDR3 nucleotides are TGTGCCAGCAGCTTAGCGCGCCAGGGGAACACTGAAGCTTTCTTT.

Details on this clonotype: A single base separates this from a much larger clone, so it may be a read error. The chain has TRBV10-3 and TRBJ1-5, with TRBD1 matching over 8 bases. Germline V gene data show CDR1 as ENHRY and CDR2 as SYGVKD. This CDR3 comprises 13 residues. V lost 10 bases, J lost 5 bases, and 7 bases stayed unmatched. The CDR3 is CASRTGMDQPQHF. The CDR3 DNA sequence: TGTGCCAGCAGGACAGGGATGGATCAGCCCCAGCATTTT.

The J gene is TRBJ1-1, the V gene TRBV10-3, with TRBD1 as a possible D gene (5 bases). The CDR3 sequence is 15 residues long. The germline CDR1 and CDR2 sequences are ENHRY and SYGVKD. V was pared by 0 bases and J by 3 bases, with 11 bases between. The CDR3 spells CAISESGRGDTEAFF. The CDR3 region has the DNA TGTGCCATCAGTGAGTCGGGACGGGGGGACACTGAAGCTTTCTTT.

In its sample, this clonotype was seen a few times. The chain joins TRBV4-2 to TRBJ2-7, with 7 positions matching TRBD2. Germline lookup yields CDR1 LGHNA and CDR2 YNFKEQ. Unmatched junction bases numbered 6, after V lost 3 bases and J lost 1 base. This CDR3 comprises 15 residues. CDR3 in DNA: TGTGCCAGCAGCCAGCGCGGGGGTCCGTCCTACGAGCAGTACTTC. Encoded protein: CASSQRGGPSYEQYF.

This clonotype was counted ten times or more. This chain joins TRBV2 and TRBJ2-7; D unclear. In germline, CDR1 is SNHLY, CDR2 FYNNEI. Trimming took off 3 bases at V and 4 bases at J, with 10 bases between the two ends. The CDR3 is made up of 13 amino acids. The CDR3 spells CASSDDSGYEQYF. In nucleotides, the CDR3 is TGTGCCAGCAGTGATGACTCTGGATACGAGCAGTACTTC.

This clonotype occurred a few times. The chain carries TRBV20-1 and TRBJ1-5; D is perhaps TRBD1 (5 bases). Trimming cost V 0 bases and J 1 base, with 19 bases left between them. The germline V gene has CDR1 DFQATT and CDR2 SNEGSKA (reference sequence). This CDR3 comprises 18 residues. CDR3 sequence: CSARDLGRLLSSNQPQHF. The CDR3 DNA follows: TGCAGTGCTAGAGATCTGGGGCGATTACTTTCGAGCAATCAGCCCCAGCATTTT.

The V and J genes are TRBV20-1 and TRBJ1-2; possible D gene TRBD1, 5 bases. V dropped 3 bases and J dropped 6 bases, with 8 bases sitting between them. The CDR3 spans 11 residues. Germline CDR1 is DFQATT and CDR2 is SNEGSKA (reference sequence). CDR3 residues: CSARGGDGYTF. The CDR3 DNA is TGCAGTGCTAGGGGGGGAGATGGCTACACCTTC.

The chain links TRBV6-1 to TRBJ2-7; the match to TRBD2 covers 7 bases. J lost 4 bases, V lost 3 bases, and 6 bases had no gene match. Germline CDR1 and CDR2: MNHNS and SASEGT. This CDR3 is 14 amino acids long. Written as DNA, the CDR3 is TGTGCCAGCAGTGAGGGAGGGCCCCCTTACGAGCAGTACTTC. Translating gives CASSEGGPPYEQYF.

This clonotype was detected a few times. The chain employs TRBV2 and TRBJ1-2, with 7 nucleotides matching TRBD1. The trim removed 5 bases at V and 9 bases at J, leaving 12 bases unmatched. Germline CDR1 and CDR2: SNHLY and FYNNEI. There are 14 residues in the CDR3. The CDR3: CASSSPSRQGRYTF. The CDR3 nucleotides read TGTGCCAGCAGTTCGCCGTCCCGACAGGGTCGCTACACCTTC.

Concerning this clonotype itself: Possible read error: a much larger clone is one base away. The chain combines TRBV7-2 with TRBJ2-5, with 9 bases identical to TRBD1. Germline CDR1 is SGHTA and CDR2 is FQGNSA. This CDR3 region has 16 residues. The CDR3: CACSLMYRDRVETQYF. CDR3 DNA: TGTGCCTGCAGCTTGATGTACCGGGACAGGGTGGAGACCCAGTACTTC.

At least ten counts were recorded for this clonotype. The V call is TRBV7-2, the J call TRBJ2-7; 8 positions agree with TRBD1. The ends lost 4 bases at V and 5 bases at J; junction bases unmatched: 7. This CDR3 comprises 14 residues. Germline V gives CDR1 SGHTA, CDR2 FQGNSA. The CDR3 loop is CASSSGQGLHEQYF. CDR3 nucleotides: TGTGCCAGCAGCTCCGGACAGGGTCTACACGAGCAGTACTTC.

This clonotype was detected many times. V and J are TRBV20-1 and TRBJ2-7; D not resolved. V lost 1 base, J lost 7 bases, and 14 bases lay in between. Per germline, CDR1 DFQATT and CDR2 SNEGSKA (reference sequence). The length of the CDR3 is 13 residues. The CDR3 here is CSARATLPREQYF. The CDR3 DNA follows: TGCAGTGCTAGAGCGACTCTCCCGAGGGAGCAGTACTTC.

This chain joins TRBV7-2 and TRBJ1-1; a weak D match, TRBD1 (6 bases). V lost 5 bases to trimming and J lost 6 bases, with 16 bases between them. The CDR3 consists of 14 residues. Germline values: CDR1 SGHTA, CDR2 FQGNSA. This chain's CDR3 is CASSPRTVPAEAFF. The CDR3 DNA follows: TGTGCCAGCAGCCCCAGGACAGTTCCCGCTGAAGCTTTCTTT.

Notes on this clonotype: One end of the junction is discordant with germline, which a read error may explain. The V and J genes are TRBV7-2 and TRBJ2-6, with D perhaps matching TRBD1 (7 bases). The germline CDR1 and CDR2 sequences are SGHTA and FQGNSA. This CDR3 has 17 residues. This CDR3 reads CASSVAEGALGANVLTF. DNA of the CDR3: TGTGCCAGCAGCGTAGCGGAGGGGGCGCTTGGGGCCAACGTCCTGACTTTC. The variable domain in full, completed from reference TRBV7-2 and TRBJ2-6, reads GAGVSQSPSNKVTEKGKDVELRCDPISGHTALYWYRQSLGQGLEFLIYFQGNSAPDKSGLPSDRFSAERTGGSVSTLTIQRTQQEDSAVYLCASSVAEGALGANVLTFGAGSRLTVL.

This rearrangement joins TRBV7-2 to TRBJ2-5; perhaps TRBD2 as D (6 bases). V lost 1 base, J lost 7 bases, and 16 bases lay in between. Germline V gene data show CDR1 as SGHTA and CDR2 as FQGNSA. The CDR3 has 15 amino acids. For the CDR3, the DNA is TGTGCCAGCAGCTTAGGTCCGGGAGATCATGCGACCCAGTACTTC. This gives the protein CASSLGPGDHATQYF.

The chain joins TRBV24-1 to TRBJ2-1; D gene uncertain. The CDR3 has 13 residues. Germline CDR1 reads KGHDR; CDR2 reads SFDVKD. The V gene lost 3 bases and the J gene lost 8 bases, with 10 bases spanning the gap. This CDR3 reads CATSDAYYDEQFF. The CDR3 nucleotides are TGTGCCACCAGTGATGCCTACTATGATGAGCAGTTCTTC.

The chain joins TRBV5-1 to TRBJ2-1; D may be TRBD1 (6 bases). CDR3 length: 14 amino acids. The ends were cut back, 4 bases at V and 8 bases at J, with 16 bases in the middle. CDR1 and CDR2 (germline): SGHRS, YFSETQ. DNA of the CDR3: TGCGCCAGCAGCAAGGGGGTCCTTGGCGATGAGCAGTTCTTC. The encoded protein is CASSKGVLGDEQFF.

This clonotype was observed many times. The V call is TRBV7-9, the J call TRBJ2-7; TRBD1 is a possible D gene (5 bases). The V and J ends lost 5 bases and 1 base respectively, with 9 bases between them. This CDR3 contains 13 residues. Germline V gene data show CDR1 as SEHNR and CDR2 as FQNEAQ (reference sequence). The CDR3, as DNA: TGTGCCAGCAGCCCGGACACGTCCTACGAGCAGTACTTC. Amino acids: CASSPDTSYEQYF.

The rearrangement uses TRBV11-2 and TRBJ2-1; D perhaps matches TRBD1 (5 bases). CDR3 length: 15 amino acids. Trimming pared 7 bases from V and 6 bases from J, leaving 19 bases between. In germline, CDR1 is SGHAT, CDR2 FQNNGV. CDR3 protein: CASMWGQGIGNEQFF. The CDR3 DNA sequence: TGTGCCAGCATGTGGGGCCAAGGCATTGGCAATGAGCAGTTCTTC. The full variable domain, in which reference TRBV11-2 and TRBJ2-1 provide the parts outside the CDR3, is EAGVAQSPRYKIIEKRQSVAFWCNPISGHATLYWYQQILGQGPKLLIQFQNNGVVDDSQLPKDRFSAERLKGVDSTLKIQPAKLEDSAVYLCASMWGQGIGNEQFFGPGTRLTVL.

This clonotype came up many times. The chain carries TRBV7-9 and TRBJ2-7; 12 positions agree with TRBD2. J was trimmed by 4 bases and V by 5 bases; bases with no gene match: 6. The CDR3 length is 15 residues. Germline V gives CDR1 SEHNR, CDR2 FQNEAQ (reference sequence). This CDR3 is CASSPSTSGRYEQYF. CDR3 bases: TGTGCCAGCAGCCCCTCGACTAGCGGGAGATACGAGCAGTACTTC.

This clonotype has ten or more counts. The J gene is TRBJ1-5, the V gene TRBV19; no clear D. V lost 1 base to trimming and J lost 4 bases, with 2 bases between them. The CDR3 totals 12 residues. The V gene's germline CDR1 is LNHDA and CDR2 SQIVND (reference sequence). The DNA of the CDR3 is TGTGCCAGTAGTATAGGGAATCAGCCCCAGCATTTT. Translating gives CASSIGNQPQHF.

Details on this clonotype: Because it lacks the conserved phenylalanine or tryptophan at the end, this CDR3 is likely a read error. The chain links TRBV20-1 to TRBJ2-3, with D maybe TRBD1 (6 bases). This CDR3 is built from 15 residues. V was clipped by 0 bases and J by 4 bases, with 14 bases between them. Germline CDR1 reads DFQATT; CDR2 reads SNEGSKA (reference sequence). This chain's CDR3 is CSARDEQGRPDTQYL. In nucleotides, the CDR3 is TGCAGTGCTAGAGATGAACAGGGCCGCCCAGATACGCAGTATCTT.

For this clonotype: A much larger clone lies one base from this, so it may be a read error. The rearrangement joins TRBV2 to TRBJ1-6; 8 bases are shared with TRBD1. The CDR3 is 14 residues long. Germline CDR1 is SNHLY and CDR2 is FYNNEI. J lost 11 bases, V lost 6 bases, and 9 bases had no gene match. CDR3 nucleotides: TGTGCCAGCAGCGTAAAACAGGGGGACCCACCCCTCCACTTT. Amino acids: CASSVKQGDPPLHF.

This clonotype was seen many times. The V call is TRBV19, the J call TRBJ1-3; no firm D call. V gave up 3 bases and J gave up 2 bases, with 8 bases separating them. The CDR3 spans 14 residues. CDR1 is LNHDA and CDR2 is SQIVND in the germline V gene (reference sequence). CDR3 amino acids: CASSIYKTGNTIYF. The CDR3 DNA reads TGTGCCAGTAGTATTTACAAAACTGGAAACACCATATATTTT.

This clonotype appeared many times. This rearrangement joins TRBV29-1 to TRBJ2-1; TRBD2 matches at 10 bases. Germline trimming cut 0 bases from V and 6 bases from J; bases unmatched to any gene: 8. CDR3 size: 16 residues. From germline, CDR1 is SQVTM and CDR2 ANQGSEA. The CDR3 sequence: CSVEDAPSGRANEQFF. The CDR3 DNA reads as TGCAGCGTTGAAGATGCCCCCAGCGGGAGGGCCAATGAGCAGTTCTTC.